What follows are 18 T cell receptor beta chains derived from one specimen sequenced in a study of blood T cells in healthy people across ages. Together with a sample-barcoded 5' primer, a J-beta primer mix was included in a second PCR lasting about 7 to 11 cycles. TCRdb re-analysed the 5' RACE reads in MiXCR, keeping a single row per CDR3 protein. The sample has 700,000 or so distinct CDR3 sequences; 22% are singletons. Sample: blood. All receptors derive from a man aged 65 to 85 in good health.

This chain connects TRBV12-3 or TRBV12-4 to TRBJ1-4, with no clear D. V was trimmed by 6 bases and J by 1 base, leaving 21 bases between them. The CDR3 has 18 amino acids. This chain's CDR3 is CASSMPPFGSRTNEKLFF. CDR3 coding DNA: TGTGCCAGCAGCATGCCTCCCTTCGGATCTAGAACTAATGAAAAACTGTTTTTT.

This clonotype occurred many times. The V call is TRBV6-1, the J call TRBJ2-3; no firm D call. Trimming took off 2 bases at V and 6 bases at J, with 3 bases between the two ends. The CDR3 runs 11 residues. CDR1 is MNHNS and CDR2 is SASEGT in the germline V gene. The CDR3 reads CASSESDTQYF. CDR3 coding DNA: TGTGCCAGCAGTGAATCGGATACGCAGTATTTT.

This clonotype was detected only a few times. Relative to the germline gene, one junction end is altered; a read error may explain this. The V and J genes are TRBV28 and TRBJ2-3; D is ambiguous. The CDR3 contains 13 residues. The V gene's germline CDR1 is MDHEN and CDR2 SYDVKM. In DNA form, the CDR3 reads TGTGCCGGCAGTTTTCAGGAAGGGGATACGCAGTATTTT. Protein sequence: CAGSFQEGDTQYF.

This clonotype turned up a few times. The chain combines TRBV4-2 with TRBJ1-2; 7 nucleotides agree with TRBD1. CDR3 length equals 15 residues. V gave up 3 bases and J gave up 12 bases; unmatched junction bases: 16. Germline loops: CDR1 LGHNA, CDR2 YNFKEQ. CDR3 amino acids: CASSQDGHGTVGHTF. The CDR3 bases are TGTGCCAGCAGCCAGGATGGACACGGGACAGTCGGCCACACCTTC.

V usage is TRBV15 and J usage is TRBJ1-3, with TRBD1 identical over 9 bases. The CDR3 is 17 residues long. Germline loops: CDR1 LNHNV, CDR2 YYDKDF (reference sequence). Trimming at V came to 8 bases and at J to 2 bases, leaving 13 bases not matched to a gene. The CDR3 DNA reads TGTGCCACCTTGGACAGGGGAGGGAGAGGTCCTGGAAACACCATATATTTT. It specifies CATLDRGGRGPGNTIYF.

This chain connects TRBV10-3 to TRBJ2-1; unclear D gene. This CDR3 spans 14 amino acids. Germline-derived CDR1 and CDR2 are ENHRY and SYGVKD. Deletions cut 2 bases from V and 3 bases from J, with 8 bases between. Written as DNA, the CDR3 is TGTGCCATCAGTGAGGGGCGGAACTACAATGAGCAGTTCTTC. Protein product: CAISEGRNYNEQFF.

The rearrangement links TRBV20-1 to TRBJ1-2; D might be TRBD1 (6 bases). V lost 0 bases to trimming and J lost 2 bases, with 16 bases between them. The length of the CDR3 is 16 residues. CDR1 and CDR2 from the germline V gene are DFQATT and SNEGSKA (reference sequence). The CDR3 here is CSARETGFSGNYGYTF. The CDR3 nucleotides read TGCAGTGCTAGAGAAACAGGGTTTTCGGGGAACTATGGCTACACCTTC.

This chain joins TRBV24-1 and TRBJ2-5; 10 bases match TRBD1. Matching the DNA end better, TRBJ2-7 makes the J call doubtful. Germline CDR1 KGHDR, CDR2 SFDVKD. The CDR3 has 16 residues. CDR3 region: CATSDPRTGGLNEQYF. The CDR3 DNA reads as TGTGCCACCAGTGACCCACGGACAGGGGGTCTTAACGAGCAGTACTTC.

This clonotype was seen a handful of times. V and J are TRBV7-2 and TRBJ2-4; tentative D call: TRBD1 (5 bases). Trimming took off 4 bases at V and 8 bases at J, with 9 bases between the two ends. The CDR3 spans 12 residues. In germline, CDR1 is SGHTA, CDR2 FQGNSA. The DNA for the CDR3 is TGTGCCAGCAGCTCCGAACAGGACATTCAGTACTTC. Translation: CASSSEQDIQYF.

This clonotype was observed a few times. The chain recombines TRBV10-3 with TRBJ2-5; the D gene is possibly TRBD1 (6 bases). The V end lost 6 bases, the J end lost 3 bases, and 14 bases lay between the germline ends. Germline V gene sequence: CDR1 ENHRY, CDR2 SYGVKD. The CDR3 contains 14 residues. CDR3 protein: CAIRAQGLKETQYF. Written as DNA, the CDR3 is TGTGCCATCAGGGCACAGGGTCTTAAAGAGACCCAGTACTTC.

The CDR3 DNA reads TGTGCCTGGAGAGTAACTTCCGTCACTGAAGCTTTCTTT. Protein sequence: CAWRVTSVTEAFF. The rearrangement links TRBV30 to TRBJ1-1; D not resolved. This CDR3 comprises 13 residues. Trimming removed 3 bases from V and 4 bases from J, with 12 bases in between. Germline V gives CDR1 GTSNPN, CDR2 SVGIG (reference sequence).

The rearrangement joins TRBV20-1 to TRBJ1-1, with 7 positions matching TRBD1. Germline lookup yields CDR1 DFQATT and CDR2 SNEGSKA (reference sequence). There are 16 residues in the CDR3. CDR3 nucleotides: TGCAGACCAGGGGGGGGGCCTAGGAGTACCAACCCTGAAGCTTTCTTT. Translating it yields CRPGGGPRSTNPEAFF.

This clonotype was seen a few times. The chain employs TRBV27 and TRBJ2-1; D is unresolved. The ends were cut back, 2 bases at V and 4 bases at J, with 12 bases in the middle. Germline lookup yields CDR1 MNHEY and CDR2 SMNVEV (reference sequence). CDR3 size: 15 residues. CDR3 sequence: CASSLVAEPYNEQFF. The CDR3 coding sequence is TGTGCCAGCAGTTTAGTGGCGGAACCGTACAATGAGCAGTTCTTC.

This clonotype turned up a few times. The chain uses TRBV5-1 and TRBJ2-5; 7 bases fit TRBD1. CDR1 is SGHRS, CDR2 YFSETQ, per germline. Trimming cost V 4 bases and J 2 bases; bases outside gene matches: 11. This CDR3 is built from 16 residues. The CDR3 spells CASSKLQDRLQETQYF. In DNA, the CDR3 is TGCGCCAGCAGCAAACTCCAGGACAGGCTGCAAGAGACCCAGTACTTC.

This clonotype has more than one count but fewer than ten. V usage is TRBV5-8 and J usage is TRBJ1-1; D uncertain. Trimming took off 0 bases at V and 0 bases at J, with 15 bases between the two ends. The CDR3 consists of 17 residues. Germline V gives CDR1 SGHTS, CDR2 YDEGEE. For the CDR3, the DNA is TGTGCCAGCAGCTTGGGTTTTTTCGGGCAGATGAACACTGAAGCTTTCTTT. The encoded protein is CASSLGFFGQMNTEAFF. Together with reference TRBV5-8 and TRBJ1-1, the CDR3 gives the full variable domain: EAGVTQSPTHLIKTRGQQATLRCSPISGHTSVYWYQQALGLGLQFLLWYDEGEERNRGNFPPRFSGRQFPNYSSELNVNALELEDSALYLCASSLGFFGQMNTEAFFGQGTRLTVV.

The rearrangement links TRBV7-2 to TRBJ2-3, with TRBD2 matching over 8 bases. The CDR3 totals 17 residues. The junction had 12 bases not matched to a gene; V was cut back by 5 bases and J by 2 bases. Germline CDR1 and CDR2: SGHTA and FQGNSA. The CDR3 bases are TGTGCCAGCAGCAGTCCGTTCGCGGGAGGACTCACAGATACGCAGTATTTT. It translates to CASSSPFAGGLTDTQYF.

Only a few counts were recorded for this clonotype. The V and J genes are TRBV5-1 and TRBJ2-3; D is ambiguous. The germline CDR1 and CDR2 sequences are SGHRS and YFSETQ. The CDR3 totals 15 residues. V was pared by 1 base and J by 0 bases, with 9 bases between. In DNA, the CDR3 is TGCGCCAGCAGCTTGCTGCGGCCTAGCACAGATACGCAGTATTTT. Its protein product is CASSLLRPSTDTQYF. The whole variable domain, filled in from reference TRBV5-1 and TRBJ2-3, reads KAGVTQTPRYLIKTRGQQVTLSCSPISGHRSVSWYQQTPGQGLQFLFEYFSETQRNKGNFPGRFSGRQFSNSRSEMNVSTLELGDSALYLCASSLLRPSTDTQYFGPGTRLTVL.

CDR3 sequence reads: CSPRFGSGSTDTQYF. For the CDR3, the DNA is TGCAGCCCCCGGTTTGGTAGCGGAAGCACAGATACGCAGTATTTT. The rearrangement uses TRBV29-1 and TRBJ2-3, with D possibly being TRBD2 (6 bases). The CDR3 covers 15 residues. The germline gives CDR1 SQVTM, CDR2 ANQGSEA. Trimming cost V 8 bases and J 0 bases, with 18 bases left between them.